The clone carrying this T cell receptor (beta chain) showed up just once. The data were taken from a study of control samples from healthy donors and cancer patients. The data were produced by immunoSEQ multiplex PCR, yet TCRdb's version contains in-frame clones alone and is incomplete. The data contain some 160,000 clones, 92% of them singletons. CDR1 and CDR2 (germline): MDHEN, SYDVKM. V trimming: 6 bases; J trimming: 2 bases; junction bases outside the gene matches: 10. This CDR3 region has 16 residues. The clonotype originates from a woman in her twenties or thirties in good health. V usage is TRBV28 and J usage is TRBJ2-5, with 9 bases identical to TRBD2. Input material: blood. In DNA form, the CDR3 reads TGTGCCAGCAGCCGCGGGGGGGCGCGGGTACAAGAGACCCAGTACTTC. Its protein product is CASSRGGARVQETQYF.